This is a list of T cell receptor beta chains from one sample in a study of glioma-infiltrating T cells after dendritic cell vaccination. Clones were sequenced by immunoSEQ multiplex PCR, and TCRdb holds only the in-frame ones, with some missing. The repertoire holds 72,000 or so clones, over 75% seen once, with approximately 2.2% in the top ten. This sample comprised blood, obtained after dendritic cell vaccination. The receptors stem from a human donor with glioblastoma. The CDR3 runs from the conserved cysteine through the conserved F or W. A D gene is named only where the DNA matches it firmly. Where a row states a size, it is once, few, many or the class of an expanded clone; other rows omit it.

12 | TRBJ1-2 | NA | NA | TRBV25-1 | CASSRVDYGYTF | TGTGCCAGCAGCAGGGTGGACTATGGCTACACCTTC
12 | TRBJ1-5 | NA | NA | TRBV10-2 | CASSRVNQPQHF | TGCGCCAGCAGCAGGGTCAATCAGCCCCAGCATTTT
13 | TRBJ1-4 | NA | NA | TRBV7-9 | CASSLGGDEKLFF | TGTGCCAGCAGCTTAGGGGGGGATGAAAAACTGTTTTTT
17 | TRBJ2-3 | NA | TRBD2 | TRBV5-1 | CASSSPLAGGLTDTQYF | TGCGCCAGCAGCTCCCCACTAGCGGGAGGGCTAACAGATACGCAGTATTTT
14 | TRBJ1-1 | NA | TRBD1 | TRBV6-5 | CASRRTGERTEAFF | TGTGCCAGCAGGAGGACAGGGGAGAGAACTGAAGCTTTCTTT
15 | TRBJ1-6 | NA | TRBD1 | TRBV5-1 | CASSSRQGDNSPLHF | TGCGCCAGCAGCTCCAGGCAGGGGGATAATTCACCCCTCCACTTT
17 | TRBJ2-2 | NA | TRBD2 | TRBV7-6 | CASSHNPGTSGAGELFF | TGTGCCAGCAGCCACAATCCCGGGACTAGCGGGGCCGGGGAGCTGTTTTTT
13 | TRBJ1-2 | NA | NA | TRBV12-5 | CASGFDSPYGYTF | TGTGCTAGTGGTTTCGACAGCCCCTATGGCTACACCTTC
15 | TRBJ2-7 | NA | TRBD2 | TRBV6-5 | CASSYSAGGSYEQYF | TGTGCCAGCAGTTACTCAGCGGGAGGCTCCTACGAGCAGTACTTC
13 | TRBJ2-5 | NA | TRBD1 | TRBV6-1 | CASSWTGQETQYF | TGTGCCAGCAGCTGGACAGGGCAAGAGACCCAGTACTTC
14 | TRBJ2-5 | NA | TRBD2 | TRBV4-3 | CASSPLAGAETQYF | TGCGCCAGCAGCCCACTAGCGGGAGCGGAGACCCAGTACTTC
15 | TRBJ2-2 | NA | NA | TRBV6-5 | CASSYGGVFTGELFF | TGTGCCAGCAGTTACGGAGGGGTATTCACCGGGGAGCTGTTTTTT
14 | TRBJ1-1 | NA | NA | TRBV6-5 | CASSAGYPGTEAFF | TGTGCCAGCAGTGCCGGGTATCCGGGTACTGAAGCTTTCTTT
14 | TRBJ1-2 | NA | TRBD1 | TRBV19 | CASRRTGLGYGYTF | TGTGCCAGTAGAAGGACAGGGCTTGGGTATGGCTACACCTTC
14 | TRBJ1-4 | once | NA | TRBV6-6 | CASSLTKPNEKLFF | TGTGCCAGCAGTTTGACTAAACCTAATGAAAAACTGTTTTTT
16 | TRBJ1-2 | few | NA | TRBV4-2 | CASSFPLVTANYGYTF | TGTGCCAGCAGCTTCCCTTTAGTGACAGCTAACTATGGCTACACCTTC
15 | TRBJ1-4 | few | NA | TRBV10-2 | CASSEVPGRDEKLFF | TGCGCCAGCAGTGAGGTTCCAGGGAGGGATGAAAAACTGTTTTTT
18 | TRBJ2-7 | NA | TRBD2 | TRBV7-2 | CASSPGVAGVTTAYEQYF | TGTGCCAGCAGCCCCGGGGTAGCGGGAGTAACTACGGCCTACGAGCAGTACTTC
13 | TRBJ1-1 | NA | NA | TRBV9 | CASSLDRYTEAFF | TGTGCCAGCAGCCTCGACAGATACACTGAAGCTTTCTTT
12 | TRBJ2-7 | NA | TRBD1 | TRBV29-1 | CSGGTGAYEQYF | TGCAGCGGTGGGACAGGGGCCTACGAGCAGTACTTC
14 | TRBJ1-2 | NA | NA | TRBV2 | CASSERHGIYGYTF | TGTGCCAGCAGTGAGAGGCACGGAATCTATGGCTACACCTTC
13 | TRBJ2-1 | once | TRBD2 | TRBV27 | CASSGGRGDEQFF | TGTGCCAGCAGTGGCGGGAGGGGTGATGAGCAGTTCTTC
15 | TRBJ2-7 | NA | TRBD1 | TRBV14 | CASSPLRDRGNEQYF | TGTGCCAGCAGCCCCCTCCGGGACAGGGGAAACGAGCAGTACTTC
12 | TRBJ2-2 | NA | NA | TRBV19 | CASHNRGGELFF | TGTGCCAGTCATAACCGGGGCGGGGAGCTGTTTTTT
14 | TRBJ2-2 | once | NA | TRBV27 | CASSLSPGTGELFF | TGTGCCAGCAGTTTATCACCGGGCACCGGGGAGCTGTTTTTT
15 | TRBJ2-7 | once | TRBD1 | TRBV27 | CASSSPGDRGDEQYF | TGTGCCAGCAGTTCCCCCGGGGACAGGGGAGACGAGCAGTACTTC
13 | TRBJ2-7 | NA | TRBD2 | TRBV7-3 | CASSGAGDYEQYF | TGTGCCAGCTCCGGAGCGGGAGACTACGAGCAGTACTTC
14 | TRBJ2-7 | NA | TRBD2 | TRBV27 | CASCYSGSLREQYF | TGTGCCAGCTGCTATAGCGGGAGTTTGAGAGAGCAGTACTTC
15 | TRBJ2-1 | NA | TRBD2 | TRBV4-2 | CASSPRLAGYNEQFF | TGTGCCAGCAGCCCCCGACTAGCGGGCTACAATGAGCAGTTCTTC
14 | TRBJ2-2 | NA | NA | TRBV12-5 | CASGLVPGAGELFF | TGTGCTAGTGGTTTGGTACCAGGGGCCGGGGAGCTGTTTTTT
16 | TRBJ1-1 | NA | NA | TRBV6-6 | CASSYWLGGANTEAFF | TGTGCCAGCAGTTACTGGCTGGGGGGGGCGAACACTGAAGCTTTCTTT
13 | TRBJ1-2 | NA | NA | TRBV6-5 | CASSYEQGYGYTF | TGTGCCAGCAGTTACGAACAGGGATATGGCTACACCTTC
14 | TRBJ2-5 | NA | NA | TRBV19 | CASSMIERQETQYF | TGTGCCAGTAGTATGATCGAGCGGCAAGAGACCCAGTACTTC
14 | TRBJ1-2 | NA | NA | TRBV28 | CASSPPGTNYGYTF | TGTGCCAGCAGCCCCCCCGGGACTAACTATGGCTACACCTTC
13 | TRBJ2-5 | NA | NA | TRBV5-6 | CASSFRGEETQYF | TGTGCCAGCAGCTTCCGGGGTGAAGAGACCCAGTACTTC
15 | TRBJ1-1 | NA | NA | TRBV7-9 | CAVQYVAGMNTEAFF | TGTGCCGTCCAATATGTGGCAGGAATGAACACTGAAGCTTTCTTT
15 | TRBJ1-2 | NA | TRBD1 | TRBV30 | CAWSPPRTGNYGYTF | TGTGCCTGGAGCCCCCCTCGGACAGGGAACTATGGCTACACCTTC
14 | TRBJ2-1 | NA | NA | TRBV7-7 | CASSPGLRGNEQFF | TGTGCCAGCAGCCCCGGTCTCAGGGGAAATGAGCAGTTCTTC
17 | TRBJ1-1 | NA | TRBD1 | TRBV7-9 | CASSSTPTGQGNTEAFF | TGTGCCAGCAGCTCAACCCCAACCGGACAGGGGAACACTGAAGCTTTCTTT
15 | TRBJ1-1 | NA | TRBD1 | TRBV11-3 | CASSSSYRGKAEAFF | TGTGCCAGCAGCTCGTCCTACAGGGGTAAGGCTGAAGCTTTCTTT
11 | TRBJ2-7 | NA | NA | TRBV29-1 | CSARATYEQYF | TGCAGCGCCCGAGCGACCTACGAGCAGTACTTC
15 | TRBJ2-5 | NA | TRBD1 | TRBV6-5 | CASRWTGRIQETQYF | TGTGCCAGCAGGTGGACAGGGAGGATACAAGAGACCCAGTACTTC
14 | TRBJ2-2 | NA | NA | TRBV30 | CALGGVTNTGELFF | TGTGCCCTGGGCGGGGTTACGAACACCGGGGAGCTGTTTTTT
16 | TRBJ1-1 | NA | TRBD1 | TRBV10-3 | CAIARQGAILNTEAFF | TGTGCCATTGCCCGACAGGGGGCAATACTGAACACTGAAGCTTTCTTT
12 | TRBJ2-2 | few | NA | TRBV2 | CASVRNTGELFF | TGTGCCAGCGTCAGGAACACCGGGGAGCTGTTTTTT
12 | TRBJ1-1 | once | NA | TRBV30 | CAWSVRGTEAFF | TGTGCCTGGAGTGTACGGGGCACTGAAGCTTTCTTT
16 | TRBJ2-7 | NA | NA | TRBV7-9 | CASSLFREAPTYEQYF | TGTGCCAGCAGCTTATTTCGCGAGGCTCCAACCTACGAGCAGTACTTC
16 | TRBJ2-6 | NA | TRBD1 | TRBV29-1 | CSVEDGSGGPVDVLTF | TGCAGCGTTGAAGACGGGTCAGGGGGTCCTGTAGACGTCCTGACTTTC
15 | TRBJ2-1 | NA | NA | TRBV19 | CASGGVRVGSGEQFF | TGTGCCAGTGGCGGGGTGCGGGTGGGTAGCGGTGAGCAGTTCTTC
15 | TRBJ1-2 | NA | TRBD1 | TRBV5-1 | CASSPRTGPNYGYTF | TGCGCCAGCAGCCCGAGGACAGGGCCGAACTATGGCTACACCTTC